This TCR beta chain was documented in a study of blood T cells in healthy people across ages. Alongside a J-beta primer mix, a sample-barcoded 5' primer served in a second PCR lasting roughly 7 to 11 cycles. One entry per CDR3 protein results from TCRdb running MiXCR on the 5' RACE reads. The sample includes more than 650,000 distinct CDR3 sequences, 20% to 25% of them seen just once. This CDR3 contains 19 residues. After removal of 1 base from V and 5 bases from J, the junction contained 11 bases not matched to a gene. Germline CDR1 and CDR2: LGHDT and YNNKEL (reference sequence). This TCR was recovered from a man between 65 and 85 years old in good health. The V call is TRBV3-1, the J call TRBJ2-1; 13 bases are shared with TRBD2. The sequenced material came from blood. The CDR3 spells CASSQGLAGTSGVNNEQFF. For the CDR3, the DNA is TGTGCCAGCAGCCAAGGCCTCGCCGGGACTAGCGGGGTAAACAATGAGCAGTTCTTC.